The T cell receptor (beta chain) described here comes from a study of blood T cell repertoires in COVID-19. Background on the study: Acute-phase and convalescent COVID-19 samples originated in the United States, Italy and Spain. T cells, B-cell-depleted T cells, or PBMCs provided the cDNA or gDNA that served as material.

Original processing notes: Nucleated cell number was recorded as an estimate derived from reference gene primer amplification. Only in-frame clones appear in the TCRdb table, and some are missing; sequencing was by immunoSEQ multiplex PCR. V, J and clone size reflect that table, while D and trimming were determined from the DNA. The data show about 310,000 clones, roughly 86% seen once. Sequencing used peripheral blood. The clonotype comes from a woman in her forties or fifties who had recovered from COVID-19.

For the CDR3, the DNA is TGTGCCAGCACGCCCCCGTCAGGGGGTAACACTGAAGCTTTCTTT. Translating gives CASTPPSGGNTEAFF. The chain couples TRBV5-6 to TRBJ1-1; TRBD1 matches at 7 bases. CDR1 SGHDT and CDR2 YYEEEE come from the germline V gene. With V trimmed by 6 bases and J by 2 bases, 10 bases remained unmatched. The CDR3 is 15 residues long.